The 32 T cell receptor beta chains below all came from one sample that was sequenced in a study of blood T cell repertoires in COVID-19. The method was immunoSEQ multiplex PCR; TCRdb's version includes in-frame clones alone and lacks a portion of them. This sample has roughly 250,000 clones, with roughly 86% found just once. What was sequenced was peripheral blood. The receptor source for this set is a man aged 40-50 years who had recovered from COVID-19.

This chain joins TRBV12-3 or TRBV12-4 and TRBJ2-5; the match to TRBD1 covers 7 bases. CDR3 length: 12 residues. Unmatched junction bases numbered 1, after V lost 5 bases and J lost 4 bases. The CDR3 DNA is TGTGCCAGCAGTGACAGGGCAGAGACCCAGTACTTC. Translating gives CASSDRAETQYF.

The chain is built from TRBV2 and TRBJ1-1; the match to TRBD1 covers 7 bases. The ends lost 8 bases at V and 1 base at J; junction bases unmatched: 7. This CDR3 comprises 14 residues. The germline V gene encodes CDR1 SNHLY and CDR2 FYNNEI. The CDR3 bases are TGTGCCAGCGGCAGGACAGGACAGAACACTGAAGCTTTCTTT. Encoded protein: CASGRTGQNTEAFF.

The chain is built from TRBV5-1 and TRBJ2-3, with D maybe TRBD2 (5 bases). The CDR3 has 16 residues. CDR1 is SGHRS, CDR2 YFSETQ, per germline. The V gene lost 4 bases and the J gene lost 1 base, with 16 bases spanning the gap. CDR3 region: CASSLGEGWGTDTQYF. In nucleotides, the CDR3 is TGCGCCAGCAGCCTGGGCGAGGGATGGGGCACAGATACGCAGTATTTT.

The V call is TRBV10-3, the J call TRBJ2-7, with TRBD2 matching over 7 bases. CDR3 length: 14 amino acids. V lost 5 bases to trimming and J lost 3 bases; unmatched junction nucleotides: 7. The germline V gene encodes CDR1 ENHRY and CDR2 SYGVKD. CDR3 nucleotide sequence: TGTGCCATCAGTAAACTAGCGCCCGACTACGAGCAGTACTTC. It codes for CAISKLAPDYEQYF.

V gene TRBV18 combines with J gene TRBJ1-4, with 9 bases identical to TRBD1. The CDR3 extends over 17 amino acids. Germline V lookup: CDR1 KGHSH, CDR2 LQKENI. V shed 6 bases and J 3 bases; nucleotides not matched to a gene: 11. The CDR3 reads CASSPVPGQGANEKLFF. The CDR3 coding sequence is TGTGCCAGCTCTCCGGTCCCGGGACAGGGAGCTAATGAAAAACTGTTTTTT.

V and J are TRBV25-1 and TRBJ1-6, with 9 bases fitting TRBD1. Germline CDR1 and CDR2: MGHDK and SYGVNS. The V gene end was trimmed by 5 bases and the J gene end by 9 bases; junction bases not matched to a gene: 8. This CDR3 has 15 residues. CDR3 in DNA: TGTGCCAGCAGTACTCGGACAGGGGATGGTTCACCCCTCCACTTT. It translates to CASSTRTGDGSPLHF.

The rearrangement joins TRBV11-3 to TRBJ2-2, with D uncertain. The V and J ends lost 5 bases and 1 base respectively, with 5 bases between them. In germline, CDR1 is SGHNT, CDR2 YENEEA. The CDR3 covers 13 residues. The CDR3 DNA reads as TGTGCCAGCAGCCCCCGGAACACCGGGGAGCTGTTTTTT. As protein: CASSPRNTGELFF.

The chain carries TRBV6-5 and TRBJ2-3; D remains unclear. The CDR3 extends over 16 amino acids. The germline V gene has CDR1 MNHEY and CDR2 SVGAGI. Trimming pared 0 bases from V and 6 bases from J, leaving 16 bases between. The DNA for the CDR3 is TGTGCCAGCAGTTACTCGGAGCTAACTCTTAGTGATACGCAGTATTTT. It specifies CASSYSELTLSDTQYF.

The gene calls are TRBV9 and TRBJ2-1, with D perhaps TRBD1 (5 bases). Germline CDR1 reads SGDLS; CDR2 reads YYNGEE. This CDR3 region has 17 residues. V was cut by 3 bases and J by 0 bases, with 16 bases left in between. The CDR3, as DNA: TGTGCCAGCAGCGAGGGTAGGGGCCGCGCCTCCTACAATGAGCAGTTCTTC. Translation: CASSEGRGRASYNEQFF.

J is TRBJ1-2 and V is TRBV2; 7 bases are shared with TRBD1. The junction had 8 bases not matched to a gene; V was cut back by 6 bases and J by 7 bases. The CDR3 sequence is 13 residues long. Germline V gene lookup returns CDR1 SNHLY and CDR2 FYNNEI. The CDR3 reads CASSYRGDTGYTF. The CDR3 DNA reads TGTGCCAGCAGCTACAGGGGTGATACTGGCTACACCTTC. The full variable domain, in which reference TRBV2 and TRBJ1-2 provide the parts outside the CDR3, is EPEVTQTPSHQVTQMGQEVILRCVPISNHLYFYWYRQILGQKVEFLVSFYNNEISEKSEIFDDQFSVERPDGSNFTLKIRSTKLEDSAMYFCASSYRGDTGYTFGSGTRLTVV.

The chain couples TRBV18 to TRBJ2-7, with TRBD2 matching over 7 bases. The germline V gene encodes CDR1 KGHSH and CDR2 LQKENI. The CDR3 totals 15 residues. V was clipped by 1 base and J by 4 bases; unmatched bases: 7. The CDR3 sequence: CASSPRAGPPYEQYF. The CDR3 nucleotides read TGTGCCAGCTCACCACGAGCGGGACCGCCATACGAGCAGTACTTC.

The CDR3 nucleotides read TGTGCAAGTCACCAAGACAGGGAGGGCAATCAGCCCCAGCATTTT. It is translated as CASHQDREGNQPQHF. V and J are TRBV12-2 and TRBJ1-5; no check of the table's D call, TRBD1, against the DNA was made. TRBV12-2 is deemed a pseudogene. CDR3 length: 15 amino acids.

The CDR3 loop is CASSAPTGGHAGYTF. DNA of the CDR3: TGTGCCAGCAGCGCCCCGACAGGGGGTCACGCTGGCTACACCTTC. The chain joins TRBV9 to TRBJ1-2, with 9 bases aligning to TRBD1. This CDR3 has 15 residues. V lost 3 bases and J lost 7; bases outside the gene matches: 10. Germline assignment: CDR1 SGDLS and CDR2 YYNGEE.

Here the CDR3 reads CASSDRGRKDNEQFF. The CDR3 nucleotides read TGTGCCAGCAGCGACAGGGGGCGCAAGGACAATGAGCAGTTCTTC. The rearrangement uses TRBV7-8 and TRBJ2-1; 10 bases line up with TRBD1. Per the germline V gene, CDR1 is SGHVS and CDR2 is FQNEAQ. After removal of 5 bases from V and 5 bases from J, the junction contained 6 bases not matched to a gene. CDR3 length: 15 residues.

The chain recombines TRBV5-1 with TRBJ2-7; 10 bases match TRBD2. Germline V gene sequence: CDR1 SGHRS, CDR2 YFSETQ. Trimming removed 4 bases from V and 4 bases from J; junction bases left unmatched: 5. The CDR3 consists of 14 residues. In nucleotides, the CDR3 is TGCGCCAGCAGCGAGCCGGGACTAGCGTACGAGCAGTACTTC. It specifies CASSEPGLAYEQYF.

This sequence joins TRBV7-6 and TRBJ2-5; 8 nucleotides line up with TRBD2. The CDR3 is 17 residues long. J was trimmed by 7 bases and V by 4 bases; bases with no gene match: 17. CDR1 and CDR2 (germline): SGHVS, FNYEAQ. The chain's CDR3 is CASSSVAGGGPSRTQYF. CDR3 DNA sequence: TGTGCCAGCAGCTCCGTTGCGGGGGGCGGTCCGTCAAGGACCCAGTACTTC.

The chain uses TRBV6-4 and TRBJ2-7, with TRBD2 matching over 8 bases. The CDR3 has 16 amino acids. Germline-derived CDR1 and CDR2 are MRHNA and SNTAGT. With V trimmed by 0 bases and J by 5 bases, 9 bases remained unmatched. The CDR3 bases are TGTGCCAGCAGTGACTCGAGACCGGGGGGGCAGGACGAGCAGTACTTC. This gives the protein CASSDSRPGGQDEQYF.

This chain connects TRBV6-2 or TRBV6-3 to TRBJ1-2; TRBD1 matches 7 bases. The CDR3 loop spans 16 amino acids. Germline trimming cut 3 bases from V and 2 bases from J; bases unmatched to any gene: 9. The V gene's germline CDR1 is MNHEY and CDR2 SVGEGT. The chain's CDR3 is CASSYSKLTGNYGYTF. The CDR3 bases are TGTGCCAGCAGTTATTCAAAGCTGACAGGGAACTATGGCTACACCTTC.

The chain joins TRBV7-8 to TRBJ2-5; TRBD2 agrees at 12 bases. The CDR3 length is 16 residues. Germline V gives CDR1 SGHVS, CDR2 FQNEAQ. The V gene end was trimmed by 5 bases and the J gene end by 7 bases; junction bases not matched to a gene: 11. The CDR3 coding sequence is TGTGCCAGCAGCCCCCCAGGACTAGCGGGGACCAGGACCCAGTACTTC. Its translation: CASSPPGLAGTRTQYF.

The chain uses TRBV27 and TRBJ1-1; no clear D. This CDR3 spans 14 amino acids. V lost 2 bases to trimming and J lost 1 base, with 8 bases between them. Germline V gene sequence: CDR1 MNHEY, CDR2 SMNVEV (reference sequence). The CDR3 DNA sequence: TGTGCCAGCAGTTTAGCGGCAGCGAACACTGAAGCTTTCTTT. Translation gives CASSLAAANTEAFF.

This chain connects TRBV7-9 to TRBJ2-5; 15 bases fit TRBD2. V lost 5 bases, J lost 0 bases, and 4 bases stayed unmatched. The germline V gene encodes CDR1 SEHNR and CDR2 FQNEAQ (reference sequence). CDR3 length: 17 amino acids. CDR3 bases: TGTGCCAGCAGCACAGGGACTAGCGGGGGGTACCAAGAGACCCAGTACTTC. The encoded protein is CASSTGTSGGYQETQYF.

The chain recombines TRBV19 with TRBJ2-3; perhaps TRBD2 as D (7 bases). CDR3 length: 16 amino acids. The V end was cut by 0 bases, the J end by 2 bases, with 12 bases between. Looked up from germline, CDR1 is LNHDA and CDR2 is SQIVND (reference sequence). The CDR3 bases are TGTGCCAGTAGTATAGAACGGGGGGCCCTCACAGATACGCAGTATTTT. Translation gives CASSIERGALTDTQYF.

The J gene is TRBJ1-2, the V gene TRBV3-1 (or the pseudogene TRBV3-2), with 8 nucleotides matching TRBD1. Germline V gene data show CDR1 as LGHDT and CDR2 as YNNKEL (reference sequence). V shed 4 bases and J 7 bases; nucleotides not matched to a gene: 11. CDR3 length equals 15 residues. The CDR3 sequence: CASSLGTGGISGYTF. The CDR3 DNA follows: TGTGCCAGCAGCCTTGGGACAGGCGGGATAAGTGGCTACACCTTC.

The J gene is TRBJ2-2, the V gene TRBV20-1; the match to TRBD1 covers 7 bases. With 3 bases clipped from V and 5 bases from J, the junction kept 12 bases outside the gene matches. Per germline, CDR1 DFQATT and CDR2 SNEGSKA (reference sequence). The CDR3 covers 16 residues. In DNA form, the CDR3 reads TGCAGTGCTAGTCCCCAAACAGGGGAGAGGACCGGGGAGCTGTTTTTT. Protein: CSASPQTGERTGELFF.

The chain joins TRBV19 to TRBJ2-7; 12 bases agree with TRBD1. CDR3 length equals 14 residues. V trimming: 5 bases; J trimming: 6 bases; junction bases outside the gene matches: 5. Germline V CDR1 and CDR2: LNHDA, SQIVND (reference sequence). Written as DNA, the CDR3 is TGTGCCAGTAGTCACGGGACAGGGGGCGCCGAGCAGTACTTC. This translates into CASSHGTGGAEQYF.

V is TRBV7-3 and J is TRBJ1-1; no clear D gene. This CDR3 contains 15 residues. Germline loops: CDR1 SGHTA, CDR2 FQGTGA. Trimming removed 7 bases from V and 3 bases from J, with 18 bases in between. CDR3 residues: CASTYPSRRYTEAFF. The CDR3 DNA reads TGTGCCAGCACCTACCCCTCCAGGCGTTACACTGAAGCTTTCTTT.

There are a few counts of this clone. The chain couples TRBV5-1 to TRBJ2-4; 8 nucleotides agree with TRBD1. V lost 5 bases, J lost 3 bases, and 16 bases stayed unmatched. The CDR3 loop spans 18 amino acids. Looked up from germline, CDR1 is SGHRS and CDR2 is YFSETQ. This chain's CDR3 is CASRPTPGTGGGKNIQYF. The DNA for the CDR3 is TGCGCCAGCAGACCTACCCCCGGAACAGGGGGAGGCAAAAACATTCAGTACTTC.

The chain's CDR3 is CASSVGQGRLSYTF. Written as DNA, the CDR3 is TGTGCCAGCAGTGTAGGACAGGGCCGACTAAGCTACACCTTC. This chain uses TRBV2 with TRBJ1-2, with 8 bases lining up with TRBD1. The CDR3 has 14 amino acids. Per germline, CDR1 SNHLY and CDR2 FYNNEI. With 4 bases clipped from V and 9 bases from J, the junction kept 10 bases outside the gene matches.

The rearrangement uses TRBV7-2 and TRBJ2-1; D not resolved. Trimming stripped 1 base from V and 2 bases from J, with 12 bases between. The CDR3 runs to 16 residues. Germline-derived CDR1 and CDR2 are SGHTA and FQGNSA. The CDR3, as DNA: TGTGCCAGCAGCTTAGACGGTCGGGTCCCCTACAATGAGCAGTTCTTC. It yields the protein CASSLDGRVPYNEQFF.

The genes are TRBV11-2 and TRBJ2-7, with TRBD1 matching 12 bases. This CDR3 is 15 amino acids long. V lost 5 bases and J lost 5; bases outside the gene matches: 7. Germline V gene sequence: CDR1 SGHAT, CDR2 FQNNGV. In DNA, the CDR3 is TGTGCCAGCAGCCCCCAGGGGACAGGGGGCCACGAGCAGTACTTC. Amino acids: CASSPQGTGGHEQYF.

The genes are TRBV7-9 and TRBJ2-1; D not resolved. CDR3 length: 13 amino acids. Germline V gene data show CDR1 as SEHNR and CDR2 as FQNEAQ (reference sequence). V was trimmed by 1 base and J by 5 bases, leaving 6 bases between them. For the CDR3, the DNA is TGTGCCAGCAGCTTAGTGTATGACAATGAGCAGTTCTTC. This gives the protein CASSLVYDNEQFF.

V and J are TRBV29-1 and TRBJ2-3; D is perhaps TRBD1 (5 bases). V lost 4 bases, J lost 14 bases, and 16 bases lay in between. The germline CDR1 and CDR2 sequences are SQVTM and ANQGSEA. The CDR3 runs 11 residues. In DNA, the CDR3 is TGCAGCGTTGCTTGGGGCCCCTCGTGGTATTTT. It encodes CSVAWGPSWYF.